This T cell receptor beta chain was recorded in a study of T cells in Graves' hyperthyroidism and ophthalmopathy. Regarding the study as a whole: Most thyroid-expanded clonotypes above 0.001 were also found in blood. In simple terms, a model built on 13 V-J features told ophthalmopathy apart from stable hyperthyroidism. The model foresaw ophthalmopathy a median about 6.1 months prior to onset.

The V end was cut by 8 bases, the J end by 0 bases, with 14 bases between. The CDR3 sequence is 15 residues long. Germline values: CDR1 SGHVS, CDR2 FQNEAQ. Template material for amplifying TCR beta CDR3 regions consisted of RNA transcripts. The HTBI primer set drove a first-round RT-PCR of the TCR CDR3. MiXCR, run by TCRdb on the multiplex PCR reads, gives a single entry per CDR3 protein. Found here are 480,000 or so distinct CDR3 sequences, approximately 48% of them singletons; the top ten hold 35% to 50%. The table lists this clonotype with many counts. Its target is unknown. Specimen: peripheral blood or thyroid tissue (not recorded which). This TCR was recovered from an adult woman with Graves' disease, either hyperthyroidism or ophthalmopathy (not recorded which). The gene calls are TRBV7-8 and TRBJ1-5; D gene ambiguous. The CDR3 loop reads CASSPALYSNQPQHF. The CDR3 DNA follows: TGTGCCAGCTCTCCAGCCCTCTATAGCAATCAGCCCCAGCATTTT.